This TCR beta chain is from a study of cytomegalovirus exposure and HLA in healthy donors. Study-level points and caveats: It was reported that the classifier diagnosed cytomegalovirus status with high specificity and sensitivity in both the original and validation cohorts.

CDR1 MGHDK and CDR2 SYGVNS come from the germline V gene. The CDR3 is 14 residues long. The V end lost 7 bases, the J end lost 3 bases, and 12 bases lay between the germline ends. As concerns this clone: Its antigen is unknown.

Sequenced by immunoSEQ multiplex PCR; TCRdb stores in-frame clones only, minus some. The repertoire holds 150,000 to 250,000 clones, 65% to 90% seen once, with under 15% in the top ten. The sample consisted of PBMCs. The chain is built from TRBV25-1 and TRBJ2-2, with a weak D call TRBD1 (5 bases). The origin of this receptor is a woman aged 25 to 39 in good health and CMV-seropositive. The DNA of the CDR3 is TGTGCCAGCACAAAAGGGGTTCACACCGGGGAGCTGTTTTTT. Its translation is CASTKGVHTGELFF.